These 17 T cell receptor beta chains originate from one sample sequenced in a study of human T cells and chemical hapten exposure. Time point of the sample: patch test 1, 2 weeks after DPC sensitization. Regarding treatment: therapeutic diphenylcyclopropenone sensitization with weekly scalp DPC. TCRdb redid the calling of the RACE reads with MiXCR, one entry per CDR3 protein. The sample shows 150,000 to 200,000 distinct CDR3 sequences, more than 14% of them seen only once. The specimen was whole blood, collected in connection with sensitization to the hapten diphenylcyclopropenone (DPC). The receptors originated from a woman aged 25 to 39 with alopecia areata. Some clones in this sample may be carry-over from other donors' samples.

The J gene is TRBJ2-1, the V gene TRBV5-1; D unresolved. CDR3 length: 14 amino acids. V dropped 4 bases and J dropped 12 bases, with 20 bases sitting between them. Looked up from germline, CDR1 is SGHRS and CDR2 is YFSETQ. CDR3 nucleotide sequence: TGCGCCAGCAGCCCAGCGAGGCTAGATTTGGTGCAGTTCTTC. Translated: CASSPARLDLVQFF.

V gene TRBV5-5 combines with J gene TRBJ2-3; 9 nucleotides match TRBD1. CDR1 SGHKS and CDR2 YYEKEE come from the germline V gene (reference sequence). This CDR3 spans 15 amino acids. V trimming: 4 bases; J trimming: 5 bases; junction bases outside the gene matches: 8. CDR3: CASSTDRGYGDTQYF. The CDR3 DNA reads TGTGCCAGCAGCACGGACAGGGGTTATGGAGATACGCAGTATTTT. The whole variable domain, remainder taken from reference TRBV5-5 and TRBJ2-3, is DAGVTQSPTHLIKTRGQQVTLRCSPISGHKSVSWYQQVLGQGPQFIFQYYEKEERGRGNFPDRFSARQFPNYSSELNVNALLLGDSALYLCASSTDRGYGDTQYFGPGTRLTVL.

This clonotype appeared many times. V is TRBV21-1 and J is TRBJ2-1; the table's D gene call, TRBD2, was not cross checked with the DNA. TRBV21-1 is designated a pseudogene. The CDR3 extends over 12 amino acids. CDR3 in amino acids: CASLGRVHEQFF. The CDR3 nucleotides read TGTGCCAGCCTCGGGAGGGTCCATGAGCAGTTCTTC.

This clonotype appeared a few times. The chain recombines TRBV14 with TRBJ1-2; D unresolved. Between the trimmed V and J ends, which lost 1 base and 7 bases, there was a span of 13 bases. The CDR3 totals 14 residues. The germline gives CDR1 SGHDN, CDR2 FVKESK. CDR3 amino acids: CASSQARLGGGYTF. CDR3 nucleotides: TGTGCCAGCAGCCAAGCCAGGCTGGGCGGTGGCTACACCTTC.

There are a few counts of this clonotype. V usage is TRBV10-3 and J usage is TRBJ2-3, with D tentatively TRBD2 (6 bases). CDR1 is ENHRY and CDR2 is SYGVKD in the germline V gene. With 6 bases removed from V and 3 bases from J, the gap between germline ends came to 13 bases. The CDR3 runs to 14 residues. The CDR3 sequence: CAIRPNGRTDTQYF. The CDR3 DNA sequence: TGTGCCATCAGACCCAATGGGAGGACAGATACGCAGTATTTT.

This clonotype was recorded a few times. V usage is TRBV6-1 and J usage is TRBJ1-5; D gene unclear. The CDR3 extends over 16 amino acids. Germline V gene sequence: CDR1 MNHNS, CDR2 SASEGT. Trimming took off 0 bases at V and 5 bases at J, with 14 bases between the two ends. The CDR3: CASSEALGNSHQPQHF. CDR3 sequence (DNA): TGTGCCAGCAGTGAAGCGCTCGGGAACAGCCATCAGCCCCAGCATTTT.

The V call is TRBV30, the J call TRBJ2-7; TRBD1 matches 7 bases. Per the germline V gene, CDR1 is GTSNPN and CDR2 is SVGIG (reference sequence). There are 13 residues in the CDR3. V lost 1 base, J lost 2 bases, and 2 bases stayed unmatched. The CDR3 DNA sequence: TGTGCCTGGAGTGGGGGGACAGCCTACGAGCAGTACTTC. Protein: CAWSGGTAYEQYF.

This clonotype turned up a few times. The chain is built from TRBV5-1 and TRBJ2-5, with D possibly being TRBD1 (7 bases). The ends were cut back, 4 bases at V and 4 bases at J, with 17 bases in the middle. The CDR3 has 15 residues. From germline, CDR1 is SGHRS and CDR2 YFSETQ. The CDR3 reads CASSPGGGGVETQYF. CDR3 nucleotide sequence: TGCGCCAGCAGCCCGGGCGGAGGGGGCGTAGAGACCCAGTACTTC.

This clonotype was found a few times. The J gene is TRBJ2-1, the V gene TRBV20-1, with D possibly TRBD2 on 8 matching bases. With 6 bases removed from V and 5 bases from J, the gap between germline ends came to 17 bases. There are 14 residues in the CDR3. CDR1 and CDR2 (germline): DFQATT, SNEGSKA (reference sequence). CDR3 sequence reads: CSALGTRGHNEQFF. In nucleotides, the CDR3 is TGCAGTGCCTTAGGGACTAGGGGGCACAATGAGCAGTTCTTC.

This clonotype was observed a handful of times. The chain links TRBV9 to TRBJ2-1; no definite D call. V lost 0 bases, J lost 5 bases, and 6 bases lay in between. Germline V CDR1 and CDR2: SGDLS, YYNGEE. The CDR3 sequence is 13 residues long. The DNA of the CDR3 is TGTGCCAGCAGCGTAGCTAGTGACAATGAGCAGTTCTTC. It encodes CASSVASDNEQFF.

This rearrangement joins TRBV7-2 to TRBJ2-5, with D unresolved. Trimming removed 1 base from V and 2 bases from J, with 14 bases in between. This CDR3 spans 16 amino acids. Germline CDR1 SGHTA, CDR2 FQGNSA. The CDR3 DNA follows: TGTGCCAGCAGCTTAGGTCCGGGTGCATTACAAGAGACCCAGTACTTC. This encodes CASSLGPGALQETQYF. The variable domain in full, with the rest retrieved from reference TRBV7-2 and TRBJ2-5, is GAGVSQSPSNKVTEKGKDVELRCDPISGHTALYWYRQSLGQGLEFLIYFQGNSAPDKSGLPSDRFSAERTGGSVSTLTIQRTQQEDSAVYLCASSLGPGALQETQYFGPGTRLLVL.

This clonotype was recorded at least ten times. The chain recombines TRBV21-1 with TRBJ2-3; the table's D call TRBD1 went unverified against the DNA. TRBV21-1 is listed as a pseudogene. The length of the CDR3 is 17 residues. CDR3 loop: CASSKGVSPRIRDTQYF. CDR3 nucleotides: TGTGCCAGCAGCAAAGGTGTGTCCCCCAGGATTCGAGATACGCAGTATTTT.

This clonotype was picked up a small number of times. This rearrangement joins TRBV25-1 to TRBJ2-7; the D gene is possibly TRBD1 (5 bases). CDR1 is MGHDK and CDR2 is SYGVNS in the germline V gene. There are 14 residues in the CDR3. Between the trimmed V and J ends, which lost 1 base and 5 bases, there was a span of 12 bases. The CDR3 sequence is CASSEWAGKDEQYF. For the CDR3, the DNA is TGTGCCAGCAGTGAATGGGCAGGGAAGGACGAGCAGTACTTC.

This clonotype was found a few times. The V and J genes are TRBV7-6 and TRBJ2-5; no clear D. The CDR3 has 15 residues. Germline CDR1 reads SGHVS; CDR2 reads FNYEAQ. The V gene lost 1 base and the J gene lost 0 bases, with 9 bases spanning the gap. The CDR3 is CASSLGSSYQETQYF. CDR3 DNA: TGTGCCAGCAGCTTAGGAAGCAGCTACCAAGAGACCCAGTACTTC.

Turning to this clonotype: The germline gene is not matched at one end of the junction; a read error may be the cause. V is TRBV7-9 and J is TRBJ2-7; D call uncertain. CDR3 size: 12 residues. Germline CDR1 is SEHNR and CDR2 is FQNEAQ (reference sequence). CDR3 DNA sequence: TGTGCCAGCGGGGTCGACTCCGACGAGCAGTACTTC. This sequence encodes CASGVDSDEQYF.

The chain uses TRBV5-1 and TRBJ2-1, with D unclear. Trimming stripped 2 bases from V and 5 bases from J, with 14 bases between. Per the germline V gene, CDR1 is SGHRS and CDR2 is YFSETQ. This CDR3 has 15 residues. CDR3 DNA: TGCGCCAGCAGCTTCCCGGGTGCTAGGGACAATGAGCAGTTCTTC. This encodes CASSFPGARDNEQFF.

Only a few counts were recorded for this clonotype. In DNA form, the CDR3 reads TGTGCCATCAGTGGAGGGACCCAGCAGTATTTT. It specifies CAISGGTQQYF. The gene calls are TRBV10-3 and TRBJ2-3; D might be TRBD1 or TRBD2, each matching 5 bases. The CDR3 length is 11 residues. Germline V lookup: CDR1 ENHRY, CDR2 SYGVKD. V lost 4 bases, J lost 11 bases, and 10 bases lay in between.